This T cell receptor (beta chain) was profiled in a study of T cells in Graves' hyperthyroidism and ophthalmopathy. This clonotype was observed at least ten times. Its specificity is not known. Study outcomes and limitations: Before onset, by a median of 6.5 months, the model predicted ophthalmopathy.

The CDR3 contains 14 residues. Germline assignment: CDR1 SGHVS and CDR2 FQNEAQ. Trimming removed 4 bases at V and 4 bases at J, with 11 bases between. Amplified regions were TCR beta CDR3 sequences from RNA transcripts. Primed by the HTBI set, a first-round RT-PCR was run on the TCR CDR3. TCRdb analysed the multiplex PCR reads with MiXCR anew, one entry per CDR3 protein. The sample has 500,000 to 650,000 distinct CDR3 sequences, around 13% seen once. The sample was blood. J is TRBJ1-5 and V is TRBV7-8; D perhaps matches TRBD1 (5 bases). The receptor's source is a woman between 40 and 55 years old with Graves' hyperthyroidism. CDR3 amino acids: CASSSGTLNQPQHF. CDR3 coding DNA: TGTGCCAGCAGCTCAGGGACCCTTAATCAGCCCCAGCATTTT.